This TCR beta chain was sequenced in a study of blood T cell repertoires in COVID-19. On the study more broadly: Acute and convalescent COVID-19 specimens originated in the United States, Italy and Spain.

The CDR3 contains 15 residues. Trimming took off 5 bases at V and 0 bases at J, with 13 bases between the two ends. Germline assignment: CDR1 SEHNR and CDR2 FQNEAQ (reference sequence). Per the authors' pipeline: Estimation of nucleated cell counts was performed using reference gene primer amplification. Some clones are missing from TCRdb's copy, which holds only in-frame ones; the method was immunoSEQ multiplex PCR. The V and J calls and clone size come from that table; D and trimming were worked out from the DNA. The sample records about 150,000 clones, over 65% being singletons. This rearrangement joins TRBV7-9 to TRBJ1-1; a weak D match, TRBD1 (5 bases). The receptor's source is a human donor in a cohort sampled during active COVID-19. Source material: peripheral blood. In DNA, the CDR3 is TGTGCCAGCAGCGAAAGACAGTATCTGAACACTGAAGCTTTCTTT. It encodes CASSERQYLNTEAFF. Based on the CDR3 plus reference TRBV7-9 and TRBJ1-1, the full variable domain is DTGVSQNPRHKITKRGQNVTFRCDPISEHNRLYWYRQTLGQGPEFLTYFQNEAQLEKSRLLSDRFSAERPKGSFSTLEIQRTEQGDSAMYLCASSERQYLNTEAFFGQGTRLTVV.